What follows is one T cell receptor beta chain and its context. This sample was included in a study of cytomegalovirus exposure and HLA in healthy donors. Trimming at V came to 4 bases and at J to 1 base, leaving 4 bases not matched to a gene. CDR1 is LGHNA, CDR2 YSLEER, per germline. This CDR3 is 16 amino acids long. The PCR ran on 60 Vbeta and 13 Jbeta primers. Generated by immunoSEQ multiplex PCR, the TCRdb table keeps only in-frame clones and is missing some. The sample features 45,000 to 70,000 clones, with 9.5% to 11% in its top ten. Sequences were obtained from PBMCs. The clonotype was recovered from a woman in her forties or fifties in good health and CMV-seropositive. V and J are TRBV4-3 and TRBJ2-6; 7 nucleotides match TRBD2. The CDR3 region is CASSPSGESGANVLTF. CDR3 in DNA: TGCGCCAGCAGCCCCAGCGGGGAATCTGGGGCCAACGTCCTGACTTTC.